The TCR beta chain described here comes from a study of T cell responses to AZD1222 COVID-19 vaccine. On this clone itself: Antigen unknown.

Points from the study as a whole: Repertoire sampling was restricted to post-peak T cell response timepoints. Reports say nearly half of spike-specific TCRs go after unmutated variant regions. The span of vaccine-associated CD4 TCRs extended across spike, with dominance at 160-218 and 743-854.

Profiling relied on immunoSEQ multiplex PCR, and the TCRdb table lists in-frame clones only, not all of them. The profile shows fewer than 120,000 clones, about four fifths of them singletons. This CDR3 has 14 residues. The germline CDR1 and CDR2 sequences are SEHNR and FQNEAQ (reference sequence). V lost 1 base to trimming and J lost 2 bases, with 8 bases between them. The rearrangement uses TRBV7-9 and TRBJ1-1; D remains unclear. The sequencing here drew on peripheral blood, taken on day 0 of AZD1222 vaccination. The receptor was isolated from an adult in good health. CDR3 in amino acids: CASSLEGVNTEAFF. Written as DNA, the CDR3 is TGTGCCAGCAGCTTAGAGGGAGTCAACACTGAAGCTTTCTTT. Full variable domain (outside the CDR3, taken from reference TRBV7-9 and TRBJ1-1): DTGVSQNPRHKITKRGQNVTFRCDPISEHNRLYWYRQTLGQGPEFLTYFQNEAQLEKSRLLSDRFSAERPKGSFSTLEIQRTEQGDSAMYLCASSLEGVNTEAFFGQGTRLTVV.